These 19 T cell receptor beta chains originate from one sample sequenced in a study of technical replicates of blood from several donors. Sequencing used immunoSEQ multiplex PCR; TCRdb keeps in-frame clones, though not all of them. The sample records some 80,000 clones, roughly 96% being singletons. Sequenced sample: T cells isolated from PBMCs. The source of these receptors is a human donor in good health.

Only one count was recorded for this clone. The V and J genes are TRBV19 and TRBJ2-7, with TRBD2 identical over 14 bases. This CDR3 has 15 amino acids. Germline values: CDR1 LNHDA, CDR2 SQIVND (reference sequence). Unmatched junction bases numbered 7, after V lost 5 bases and J lost 7 bases. CDR3 residues: CASSSGLAGVYEQYF. The CDR3 nucleotides read TGTGCCAGTAGTTCGGGACTAGCGGGAGTATATGAGCAGTACTTC. The full variable domain, rest sourced from reference TRBV19 and TRBJ2-7, is DGGITQSPKYLFRKEGQNVTLSCEQNLNHDAMYWYRQDPGQGLRLIYYSQIVNDFQKGDIAEGYSVSREKKESFPLTVTSAQKNPTAFYLCASSSGLAGVYEQYFGPGTRLTVT.

V is TRBV4-3 and J is TRBJ2-7, with TRBD2 identical over 11 bases. V dropped 4 bases and J dropped 3; count of bases not matched to a gene: 5. CDR3 size: 15 residues. Germline assignment: CDR1 LGHNA and CDR2 YSLEER. Here the CDR3 reads CASSLLLAGGYEQYF. In DNA form, the CDR3 reads TGCGCCAGCAGCCTCCTTCTAGCGGGAGGCTACGAGCAGTACTTC.

This clone was seen more than once but under ten times. V gene TRBV9 combines with J gene TRBJ2-2; D is unresolved. V gave up 3 bases and J gave up 2 bases, with 8 bases separating them. This CDR3 has 14 amino acids. Germline-derived CDR1 and CDR2 are SGDLS and YYNGEE. CDR3 residues: CASSGNRNTGELFF. In DNA form, the CDR3 reads TGTGCCAGCAGCGGAAATAGAAACACCGGGGAGCTGTTTTTT.

This chain links TRBV2 with TRBJ1-1; TRBD1 agrees at 8 bases. The CDR3 has 13 residues. Trimming cost V 11 bases and J 3 bases; bases outside gene matches: 8. Per the germline V gene, CDR1 is SNHLY and CDR2 is FYNNEI. The CDR3 spells CALVDRAYTEAFF. The CDR3 DNA follows: TGTGCCTTAGTGGACAGGGCGTACACTGAAGCTTTCTTT.

The J gene is TRBJ2-1, the V gene TRBV13, with 7 bases identical to TRBD2. The junction had 6 bases not matched to a gene; V was cut back by 5 bases and J by 2 bases. This CDR3 region has 15 residues. Germline loops: CDR1 PRHDT, CDR2 FYEKMQ (reference sequence). CDR3 in DNA: TGTGCCAGCAGCATAACTAGCGCCACCTACAATGAGCAGTTCTTC. Its translation is CASSITSATYNEQFF.

V usage is TRBV7-2 and J usage is TRBJ1-1; maybe TRBD1 (6 bases). The ends were cut back, 2 bases at V and 6 bases at J, with 19 bases in the middle. The length of the CDR3 is 16 residues. Germline V gene sequence: CDR1 SGHTA, CDR2 FQGNSA. CDR3 sequence reads: CASSLSGGRNIAEAFF. CDR3 sequence (DNA): TGTGCCAGCAGCTTATCGGGGGGCCGAAATATTGCTGAAGCTTTCTTT.

The chain uses TRBV27 and TRBJ2-1; D remains ambiguous. Germline values: CDR1 MNHEY, CDR2 SMNVEV (reference sequence). This CDR3 has 15 amino acids. V lost 2 bases to trimming and J lost 2 bases, with 10 bases between them. CDR3: CASSLERLPYNEQFF. Written as DNA, the CDR3 is TGTGCCAGCAGTTTAGAGCGACTTCCCTACAATGAGCAGTTCTTC.

The CDR3 DNA sequence: TGTGCCATCTGTGCGGGACAGGGTAATCAGCCCCAGCATTTT. Translating it yields CAICAGQGNQPQHF. The chain uses TRBV10-3 and TRBJ1-5, with 9 positions matching TRBD1. The CDR3 is 14 residues long. Germline values: CDR1 ENHRY, CDR2 SYGVKD. V dropped 8 bases and J dropped 4; count of bases not matched to a gene: 6.

The rearrangement uses TRBV9 and TRBJ2-2; 10 positions agree with TRBD2. The CDR3 runs to 16 residues. Germline V lookup: CDR1 SGDLS, CDR2 YYNGEE. The V gene end was trimmed by 0 bases and the J gene end by 6 bases; junction bases not matched to a gene: 5. The CDR3 spells CASSVGGSGRAGELFF. The DNA for the CDR3 is TGTGCCAGCAGCGTAGGGGGAAGCGGGAGGGCCGGGGAGCTGTTTTTT.

This clone was seen only once. The rearrangement uses TRBV9 and TRBJ2-2, with TRBD2 matching over 10 bases. This CDR3 comprises 16 residues. V shed 2 bases and J 6 bases; nucleotides not matched to a gene: 7. CDR1 SGDLS and CDR2 YYNGEE come from the germline V gene. The CDR3 is CASSVRLAGGAGELFF. DNA of the CDR3: TGTGCCAGCAGCGTCCGCTTAGCGGGAGGTGCCGGGGAGCTGTTTTTT.

The chain carries TRBV27 and TRBJ2-7; D is possibly TRBD2 (6 bases). Germline V gene sequence: CDR1 MNHEY, CDR2 SMNVEV (reference sequence). The CDR3 has 16 residues. The V and J ends lost 4 bases and 1 base respectively, with 17 bases between them. CDR3 loop: CASSSPSSGYSYEQYF. CDR3 DNA sequence: TGTGCCAGCAGTTCCCCAAGTAGCGGCTATTCCTACGAGCAGTACTTC.

This rearrangement joins TRBV29-1 to TRBJ2-3; D perhaps matches TRBD1 (6 bases). V was trimmed by 6 bases and J by 2 bases, leaving 15 bases between them. The germline V gene encodes CDR1 SQVTM and CDR2 ANQGSEA. CDR3 size: 14 residues. The CDR3 sequence: CSVLQGIATDTQYF. The CDR3, as DNA: TGCAGCGTCCTACAGGGAATCGCCACAGATACGCAGTATTTT.

J is TRBJ2-7 and V is TRBV27; 7 nucleotides align to TRBD2. V lost 2 bases, J lost 3 bases, and 7 bases stayed unmatched. The CDR3 consists of 15 residues. Germline CDR1 is MNHEY and CDR2 is SMNVEV (reference sequence). CDR3 region: CASSLQGGSVYEQYF. The DNA for the CDR3 is TGTGCCAGCAGTTTACAGGGCGGGAGCGTCTACGAGCAGTACTTC.

In nucleotides, the CDR3 is TGTGCCAGCAGCCCGCGGGGACAGGAGGGAGAGACCCAGTACTTC. Translating gives CASSPRGQEGETQYF. The chain links TRBV5-8 to TRBJ2-5; 8 positions agree with TRBD1. V lost 4 bases to trimming and J lost 4 bases; unmatched junction nucleotides: 9. This CDR3 region has 15 residues. Per the germline V gene, CDR1 is SGHTS and CDR2 is YDEGEE.

This chain connects TRBV4-1 to TRBJ2-5; tentative D call: TRBD2 (5 bases). This CDR3 region has 14 residues. From germline, CDR1 is MGHRA and CDR2 YSYEKL. V lost 4 bases and J 5 bases, leaving 14 bases between the germline ends. CDR3 in DNA: TGCGCCAGCAGCCCCCGGTGGACTTTGGAGACCCAGTACTTC. Translation: CASSPRWTLETQYF.

The chain has TRBV7-9 and TRBJ2-6; D not resolved. The CDR3 has 18 residues. The germline V gene has CDR1 SEHNR and CDR2 FQNEAQ (reference sequence). The V gene lost 0 bases and the J gene lost 4 bases, with 16 bases spanning the gap. CDR3: CASSLARLLLRGANVLTF. DNA of the CDR3: TGTGCCAGCAGCTTAGCGCGACTTCTACTGAGGGGGGCCAACGTCCTGACTTTC.

This chain joins TRBV5-1 and TRBJ2-3; 13 bases map to TRBD2. Unmatched junction bases numbered 10, after V lost 3 bases and J lost 6 bases. The germline CDR1 and CDR2 sequences are SGHRS and YFSETQ. The CDR3 sequence is 17 residues long. In nucleotides, the CDR3 is TGCGCCAGCAGCTACGGACTAGCGGGGGCTTCCGGGGATACGCAGTATTTT. Translating it yields CASSYGLAGASGDTQYF. The whole variable domain, filled in from reference TRBV5-1 and TRBJ2-3, reads KAGVTQTPRYLIKTRGQQVTLSCSPISGHRSVSWYQQTPGQGLQFLFEYFSETQRNKGNFPGRFSGRQFSNSRSEMNVSTLELGDSALYLCASSYGLAGASGDTQYFGPGTRLTVL.

The chain joins TRBV5-1 to TRBJ2-1; weak D call: TRBD1 (5 bases). V was shortened by 6 bases and J by 0 bases, with 13 bases between the two germline ends. CDR1 and CDR2 (germline): SGHRS, YFSETQ. The length of the CDR3 is 15 residues. The DNA for the CDR3 is TGCGCCAGCACCATTGACAGTAGCTCCTACAATGAGCAGTTCTTC. Translation: CASTIDSSSYNEQFF.

The V and J genes are TRBV6-5 and TRBJ2-7, with D unresolved. V lost 2 bases, J lost 2 bases, and 10 bases lay in between. Germline loops: CDR1 MNHEY, CDR2 SVGAGI. This CDR3 is built from 14 residues. The chain's CDR3 is CASSYVAVAYEQYF. The CDR3 DNA is TGTGCCAGCAGTTACGTTGCTGTAGCCTACGAGCAGTACTTC.